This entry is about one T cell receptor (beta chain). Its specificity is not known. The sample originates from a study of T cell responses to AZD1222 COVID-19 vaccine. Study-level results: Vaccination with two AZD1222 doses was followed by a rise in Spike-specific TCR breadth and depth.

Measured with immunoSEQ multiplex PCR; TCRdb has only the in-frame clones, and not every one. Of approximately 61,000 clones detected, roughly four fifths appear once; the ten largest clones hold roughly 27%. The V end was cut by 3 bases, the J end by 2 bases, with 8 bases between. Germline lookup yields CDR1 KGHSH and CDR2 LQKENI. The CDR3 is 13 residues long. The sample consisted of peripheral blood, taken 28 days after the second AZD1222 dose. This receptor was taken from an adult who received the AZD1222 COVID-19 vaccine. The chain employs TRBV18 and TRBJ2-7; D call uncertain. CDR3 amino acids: CASSPAETYEQYF. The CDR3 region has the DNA TGTGCCAGCTCACCCGCCGAGACCTACGAGCAGTACTTC. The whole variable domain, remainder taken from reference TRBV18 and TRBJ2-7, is NAGVMQNPRHLVRRRGQEARLRCSPMKGHSHVYWYRQLPEEGLKFMVYLQKENIIDESGMPKERFSAEFPKEGPSILRIQQVVRGDSAAYFCASSPAETYEQYFGPGTRLTVT.